This entry lists 28 T cell receptor delta chains sequenced from one sample in a study of gamma-delta chains in newborns, infants, children. TCRdb re-called the reads through CATT. Of 3,500 to 5,500 delta-chain clones listed, around 6.2% are singletons. The sequencing sample was made of blood. The receptors stem from a child who was a newborn, infant or young child, either healthy, febrile or measles-vaccinated (not recorded which).

The chain recombines TRDV3 with TRDJ1; 7 bases are shared with TRDD3. This CDR3 contains 14 residues. J gave up 0 bases and V 2 bases, and 6 bases lay outside the gene matches. Germline CDR1 and CDR2: TVYSNPD and GDNSRS (reference sequence). CDR3 region: CAFYLGAYTDKLIF. CDR3 coding DNA: TGTGCCTTTTATCTGGGGGCCTACACCGATAAACTCATCTTT.

This clone was seen a handful of times. The rearrangement uses TRDV3 and TRDJ1; either TRDD2 or TRDD3 may supply D (5 bases each). The V gene lost 0 bases and the J gene lost 0 bases, with 32 bases spanning the gap. This CDR3 comprises 21 residues. Germline V gene data show CDR1 as TVYSNPD and CDR2 as GDNSRS (reference sequence). The DNA for the CDR3 is TGTGCCTTTAGGGGCGAGAGATTCCCTCCTAGGGGAGCTGAAAACACCGATAAACTCATCTTT. The encoded protein is CAFRGERFPPRGAENTDKLIF.

The V call is TRDV2, the J call TRDJ3; 8 nucleotides agree with TRDD3. The V segment lost 0 bases and the J segment 2 bases; nucleotides outside the gene matches: 8. There are 19 residues in the CDR3. CDR1 GEAIGNYY and CDR2 EKD come from the germline V gene. CDR3 in amino acids: CACDTAITGGPWDTRQMFF. The CDR3 DNA is TGTGCCTGTGACACCGCGATTACTGGGGGGCCCTGGGACACCCGACAGATGTTTTTC.

This clone was recorded a few times. The J gene is TRDJ2, the V gene TRDV2, with 9 bases aligning to TRDD3. After removal of 0 bases from V and 0 bases from J, the junction contained 7 bases not matched to a gene. Germline CDR1 is GEAIGNYY and CDR2 is EKD. The CDR3 totals 18 residues. CDR3 DNA: TGTGCCTGTGACACCGTTCCTACTGGGGGAGCTTTGACAGCACAACTCTTCTTT. Amino acids: CACDTVPTGGALTAQLFF.

This clone is deemed medium-sized. This chain connects TRDV2 to TRDJ2; TRDD3 matches at 7 bases. The trim removed 2 bases at V and 3 bases at J, leaving 2 bases unmatched. Germline V gene lookup returns CDR1 GEAIGNYY and CDR2 EKD. The CDR3 spans 14 residues. CDR3 nucleotides: TGTGCCTGTGACAAATGGGGGATGACAGCACAACTCTTCTTT. Translated, it gives CACDKWGMTAQLFF.

This clone was counted only a few times. A much larger clone lies one base from this, so it may be a read error. This sample includes further DNA sequences coding for the same CDR3. This chain uses TRDV2 with TRDJ3; 11 nucleotides agree with TRDD3. This CDR3 has 18 amino acids. The V gene's germline CDR1 is GEAIGNYY and CDR2 EKD. The CDR3 spells CACDKILGDTWDTRQMFF. The CDR3 DNA is TGTGCCTGCGACAAAATACTGGGGGATACCTGGGACACCCGACAGATGTTTTTC.

V gene TRDV2 combines with J gene TRDJ2; 12 bases are a match to TRDD3. Germline CDR1 GEAIGNYY, CDR2 EKD. The junction had 5 bases not matched to a gene; V was cut back by 3 bases and J by 4 bases. This CDR3 has 16 residues. CDR3: CACDSLLGDTTAQLFF. DNA of the CDR3: TGTGCCTGTGACTCACTACTGGGGGATACGACAGCACAACTCTTCTTT.

This clone was counted a single time. TRDV2 is the V gene, and the J gene was not called; the D call of TRDD3 is as the table states it, not checked on the DNA. The CDR3 is 18 amino acids. Germline V lookup: CDR1 GEAIGNYY, CDR2 EKD. Written as DNA, the CDR3 is TGTGCCTGTGACACTCCTGGGGAATACTCCTGGGACACCCCACATATGTTTTTC. This encodes CACDTPGEYSWDTPHMFF.

This clone was seen only a few times. The chain has TRDV2 and TRDJ3; 13 nucleotides align to TRDD3. There are 20 residues in the CDR3. Germline V gene sequence: CDR1 GEAIGNYY, CDR2 EKD. V lost 6 bases to trimming and J lost 0 bases; unmatched junction nucleotides: 10. DNA for the CDR3: TGTGCCTGTACTGGGGGATACGCATCCGTTAGCTCCTGGGACACCCGACAGATGTTTTTC. It encodes CACTGGYASVSSWDTRQMFF.

CDR3: CACDTVWGIAPPLTAQLFF. The CDR3 nucleotides are TGTGCCTGTGACACCGTATGGGGGATTGCCCCCCCTTTGACAGCACAACTCTTCTTT. V and J are TRDV2 and TRDJ2, with 8 bases fitting TRDD3. The length of the CDR3 is 19 residues. Germline V CDR1 and CDR2: GEAIGNYY, EKD. V trimming: 0 bases; J trimming: 0 bases; junction bases outside the gene matches: 11.

This clone was found a few times. Within the sample, other DNA sequences also encode this same CDR3. The chain employs TRDV2 and TRDJ3; TRDD3 aligns across 12 bases. Germline CDR1 and CDR2: GEAIGNYY and EKD. J lost 0 bases, V lost 1 base, and 6 bases had no gene match. The CDR3 consists of 20 residues. The CDR3 nucleotides are TGTGCCTGTGACACGTACTGGGGGATACTAAGCTCCTGGGACACCCGACAGATGTTTTTC. This encodes CACDTYWGILSSWDTRQMFF.

The gene calls are TRDV2 and TRDJ2; 9 bases line up with TRDD3. CDR1 is GEAIGNYY, CDR2 EKD, per germline. The ends lost 1 base at V and 6 bases at J; junction bases unmatched: 5. The CDR3 length is 15 residues. The CDR3 DNA is TGTGCCTGTGACACACTGGGGGACATGGCAGCACAACTCTTCTTT. It translates to CACDTLGDMAAQLFF.

This clone was seen more than once but under ten times. This chain connects TRDV1 to TRDJ1; D is perhaps TRDD2 (9 bases). Trimming took off 4 bases at V and 2 bases at J, with 26 bases between the two ends. The germline gives CDR1 TSWWSYY, CDR2 QGS. The CDR3 contains 19 residues. The CDR3 coding sequence is TGTGCTCTTGGGGCCTCCTTCCTACGTACTGGGGGTTTAACCGATAAACTCATCTTT. It is translated as CALGASFLRTGGLTDKLIF.

This clone appeared a few times. A much bigger clone sits one base away, suggesting this may be a read error. Other DNA sequences in this sample translate to the same CDR3. This sequence joins TRDV2 and TRDJ3, with 12 bases fitting TRDD3. Germline CDR1 GEAIGNYY, CDR2 EKD. This CDR3 is 18 amino acids long. In DNA form, the CDR3 reads TGTGCCTGTGACGTACTGGGGGATACCTCCTGGGACACTCGACAGATGTTTTTC. This gives the protein CACDVLGDTSWDTRQMFF.

The J gene is TRDJ3, the V gene TRDV2; 10 bases map to TRDD3. Germline V CDR1 and CDR2: GEAIGNYY, EKD. J lost 0 bases, V lost 2 bases, and 9 bases had no gene match. CDR3 length: 20 residues. CDR3 coding DNA: TGTGCCTGTGACAAAGTACTGGGGGATTCATCCTCCTGGGACACCCGACAGATGTTTTTC. It is translated as CACDKVLGDSSSWDTRQMFF.

With respect to this clone: At residue 4, TCRdb's protein disagrees with the DNA translation; the protein shown here derives from the DNA. The chain is built from TRDV2 and TRDJ2; 8 positions agree with TRDD3. The CDR3 loop spans 17 amino acids. CDR1 and CDR2 (germline): GEAIGNYY, EKD. The CDR3 reads CACGTVLGGPLTAQLFF. The CDR3 DNA is TGTGCCTGTGGCACCGTACTGGGGGGGCCTTTGACAGCACAACTCTTCTTT.

CDR3 residues: CALGEAGGFSWDTRQMFF. The CDR3, as DNA: TGTGCTCTTGGGGAAGCTGGGGGATTCTCCTGGGACACCCGACAGATGTTTTTC. The chain couples TRDV1 to TRDJ3; 9 positions match TRDD3. Trimming at V came to 2 bases and at J to 0 bases, leaving 2 bases not matched to a gene. The CDR3 has 18 amino acids. CDR1 and CDR2 (germline): TSWWSYY, QGS.

The table lists this clone with a few counts. The chain has TRAV29/DV5 and TRDJ3; D might be TRDD3 (6 bases). Trimming stripped 2 bases from V and 1 base from J, with 28 bases between. Germline CDR1 is NSMFDY and CDR2 is ISSIKDK. The CDR3 spans 22 residues. In nucleotides, the CDR3 is TGTGCAGCAAGAGAAGGAAGGGGATCCGACACTCCAAGTTCCTGGGACACCCGACAGATGTTTTTC. Amino acid sequence: CAAREGRGSDTPSSWDTRQMFF.

This clone was detected a few times. The chain employs TRDV2 and TRDJ3; TRDD3 matches 8 bases. With V trimmed by 3 bases and J by 0 bases, 6 bases remained unmatched. CDR3 length equals 18 residues. Germline V gene lookup returns CDR1 GEAIGNYY and CDR2 EKD. As DNA, the CDR3 is TGTGCCTGTGACGCTACTGGGGGTCGCTCCTGGGACACCCGACAGATGTTTTTC. Protein product: CACDATGGRSWDTRQMFF.

This clone was found a few times. V and J are TRDV2 and TRDJ3; 12 nucleotides agree with TRDD3. The CDR3 spans 17 residues. The V segment lost 1 base and the J segment 5 bases; nucleotides outside the gene matches: 2. CDR1 and CDR2 (germline): GEAIGNYY, EKD. The CDR3 DNA follows: TGTGCCTGTGACACTCTGGGGGATACGGGGGACACCCGACAGATGTTTTTC. It encodes CACDTLGDTGDTRQMFF.

In its sample, this clone was seen a few times. An end of the junction does not agree with germline; a read error may underlie this. The genes are TRDV2 and TRDJ3; 12 nucleotides agree with TRDD3. Looked up from germline, CDR1 is GEAIGNYY and CDR2 is EKD. The CDR3 has 20 residues. For the CDR3, the DNA is TGTGCCTGTGACGGAGTACTGGGGGATACATACTCCTGGGACACCCAACAGATGTTTTTC. Amino acids: CACDGVLGDTYSWDTQQMFF.

The V and J genes are TRDV2 and TRDJ1; 13 bases are shared with TRDD3. The CDR3 length is 17 residues. J was trimmed by 3 bases and V by 3 bases; bases with no gene match: 9. CDR1 and CDR2 (germline): GEAIGNYY, EKD. CDR3 sequence (DNA): TGTGCCTGTGACCCCCGGTACTGGGGGATACGCGCCGATAAACTCATCTTT. It is translated as CACDPRYWGIRADKLIF.

Of note for this clone: One junction end disagrees with the germline gene, perhaps due to a read error. V usage is TRDV2 and J usage is TRDJ2; 7 positions match TRDD3. The germline V gene encodes CDR1 GEAIGNYY and CDR2 EKD. The CDR3 runs 15 residues. The CDR3 here is CARDSVGGGQAQLFF. The CDR3 DNA is TGTGCCCGTGACTCTGTTGGGGGAGGCCAAGCACAACTCTTCTTT.

Of note for this clone: A much bigger clone sits one base away, suggesting this may be a read error. The V gene was left uncalled, and the J gene is TRDJ3; the table names TRDD3, a call not compared with the DNA. CDR3 length: 19 amino acids. The CDR3 DNA is TGTGCCTGTGCCACCGTGCTGGGGGCCCTCTCCTGGGACACCCGACAGATGTTTTTC. This sequence encodes CACATVLGALSWDTRQMFF.

As to this clone: With a much larger clone just one base away, this may be a read error. The sample holds other DNA sequences that translate to the same CDR3. The CDR3 nucleotides read TGTGCCTGCGACGTACTGGGGGGCTCCTGGGACACCCGACAGATGTTTTTC. Encoded protein: CACDVLGGSWDTRQMFF. The chain links TRDV2 to TRDJ3; 8 nucleotides agree with TRDD3. Trimming took 7 bases from V and 0 from J; bases not matched to a gene: 7. Germline CDR1 is GEAIGNYY and CDR2 is EKD. The CDR3 contains 17 residues.

In this sample, this clone turned up a few times. This chain uses TRDV2 with TRDJ3; TRDD3 agrees at 7 bases. Germline V gives CDR1 GEAIGNYY, CDR2 EKD. J lost 0 bases, V lost 3 bases, and 10 bases had no gene match. The CDR3 consists of 19 residues. CDR3 residues: CACDPLGATSSWDTRQMFF. In DNA form, the CDR3 reads TGTGCCTGTGACCCCCTGGGGGCTACCAGCTCCTGGGACACCCGACAGATGTTTTTC.

The J gene is TRDJ3, the V gene TRDV2; 10 nucleotides align to TRDD3. Germline lookup yields CDR1 GEAIGNYY and CDR2 EKD. This CDR3 is built from 20 residues. The V and J ends lost 0 bases and 2 bases, in that order; junction bases with no gene match: 9. The CDR3 loop is CACDTVLLGDVTWDTRQMFF. DNA of the CDR3: TGTGCCTGTGACACCGTTTTACTGGGGGATGTAACCTGGGACACCCGACAGATGTTTTTC.

The V gene is TRDV2, the J gene TRDJ2; 10 bases are shared with TRDD3. Germline V gene sequence: CDR1 GEAIGNYY, CDR2 EKD. CDR3 length equals 15 residues. Unmatched junction bases numbered 15, after V lost 3 bases and J lost 15 bases. The CDR3: CACDSVGDTNGPFFF. CDR3 DNA: TGTGCCTGTGACTCCGTGGGGGATACTAACGGGCCCTTCTTCTTT.